The 2 T cell receptor beta chains below come from one sample, sequenced in a study of blood T cell repertoires in COVID-19. Here immunoSEQ multiplex PCR was the method, and the copy in TCRdb shows in-frame clones only, minus some. The table records over 300,000 clones, about 88% of them present only once. Material for sequencing was PBMCs or T cells enriched from blood (not recorded which). These receptors originate from a woman in her forties who had recovered from COVID-19.

This sequence joins TRBV3-1 (or the pseudogene TRBV3-2) and TRBJ2-1; 8 nucleotides agree with TRBD1. The CDR3 runs to 14 residues. CDR1 and CDR2 from the germline V gene are LGHDT and YNNKEL (reference sequence). After removal of 5 bases from V and 5 bases from J, the junction contained 5 bases not matched to a gene. The CDR3 here is CASSARQGNNEQFF. DNA for the CDR3: TGTGCCAGCAGCGCCCGACAGGGGAACAATGAGCAGTTCTTC.

This chain joins TRBV4-3 and TRBJ2-7; unclear D gene. The CDR3 covers 14 residues. The V gene lost 1 base and the J gene lost 6 bases, with 13 bases spanning the gap. Germline V gene sequence: CDR1 LGHNA, CDR2 YSLEER. The CDR3 DNA follows: TGCGCCAGCAGCCAAGGGAGAGTTTTGGGCGAGCAGTACTTC. Translated: CASSQGRVLGEQYF.